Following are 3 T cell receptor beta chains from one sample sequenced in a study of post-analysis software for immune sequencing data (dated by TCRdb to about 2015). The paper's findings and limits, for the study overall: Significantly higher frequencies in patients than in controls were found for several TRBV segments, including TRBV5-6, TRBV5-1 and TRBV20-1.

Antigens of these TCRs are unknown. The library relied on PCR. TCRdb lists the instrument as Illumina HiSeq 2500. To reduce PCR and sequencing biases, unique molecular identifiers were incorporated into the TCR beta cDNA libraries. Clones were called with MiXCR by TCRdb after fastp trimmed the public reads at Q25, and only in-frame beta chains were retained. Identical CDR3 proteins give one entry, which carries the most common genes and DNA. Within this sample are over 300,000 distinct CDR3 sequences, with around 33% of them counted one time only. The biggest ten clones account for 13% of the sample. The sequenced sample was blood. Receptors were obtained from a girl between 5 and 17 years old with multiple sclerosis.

CDR3 coding DNA: TGTGCCAGCAGCTCAGGACAGCGAACTAATGAAAAACTGTTTTTT. Its protein product is CASSSGQRTNEKLFF. V usage is TRBV7-2 and J usage is TRBJ1-4; TRBD1 is a possible D gene (6 bases). Germline values: CDR1 SGHTA, CDR2 FQGNSA. The CDR3 totals 15 residues. Trimming cost V 4 bases and J 1 base, with 10 bases left between them.

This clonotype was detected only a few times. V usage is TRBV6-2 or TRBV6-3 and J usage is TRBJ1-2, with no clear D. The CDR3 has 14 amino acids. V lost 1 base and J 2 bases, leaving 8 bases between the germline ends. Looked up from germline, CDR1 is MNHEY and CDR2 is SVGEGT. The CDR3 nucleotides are TGTGCCAGCAGTTACTTCGTCGAGAACTATGGCTACACCTTC. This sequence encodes CASSYFVENYGYTF.

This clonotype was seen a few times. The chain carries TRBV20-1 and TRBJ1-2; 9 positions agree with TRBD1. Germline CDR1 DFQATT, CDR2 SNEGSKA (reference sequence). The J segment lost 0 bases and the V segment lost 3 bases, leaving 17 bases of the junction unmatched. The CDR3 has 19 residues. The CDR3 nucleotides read TGCAGTGCTAGGCACAGGGGGCCGTCCTTCTACGGCACTAACTATGGCTACACCTTC. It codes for CSARHRGPSFYGTNYGYTF.